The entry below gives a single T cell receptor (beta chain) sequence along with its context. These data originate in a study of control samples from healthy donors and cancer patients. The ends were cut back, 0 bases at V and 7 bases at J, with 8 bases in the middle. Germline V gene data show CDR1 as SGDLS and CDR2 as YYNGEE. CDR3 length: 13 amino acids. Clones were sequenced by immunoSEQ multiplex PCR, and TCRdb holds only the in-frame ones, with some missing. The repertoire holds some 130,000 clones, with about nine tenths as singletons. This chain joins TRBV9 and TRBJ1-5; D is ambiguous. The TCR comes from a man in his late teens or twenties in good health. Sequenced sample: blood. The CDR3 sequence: CASSVGENQPQHF. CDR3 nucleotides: TGTGCCAGCAGCGTAGGGGAGAACCAGCCCCAGCATTTT.